The next 7 T cell receptor beta chains were all read from a single sample in a study of regulatory T cells in long-lasting Graves disease. Time point denoted: persistent/refractory GD, antithyroid drugs over 5 years with positive TRAb. After RNA was extracted from PBMCs, the TCR library was made from it. Through Arm-PCR of CDR3 regions and iRepertoire HTBI primers, TCR beta libraries were built. Using its own MiXCR run on the multiplex PCR reads, TCRdb lists one record per CDR3 protein. The sample contains about 470,000 distinct CDR3 sequences, roughly 20% of which appear only once. Sequenced here: peripheral blood mononuclear cells (PBMCs), sampled when the disease was refractory, from a patient treated with antithyroid drugs. The receptor source for this set is a female donor with Graves disease.

This clonotype was recorded many times. The rearrangement joins TRBV6-2 or TRBV6-3 to TRBJ2-2, with unresolved D. V was clipped by 2 bases and J by 0 bases, with 10 bases between them. CDR1 is MNHEY, CDR2 SVGEGT, per germline. The CDR3 spans 16 residues. The CDR3 loop is CASSYEALSNTGELFF. The CDR3 region has the DNA TGTGCCAGCAGTTACGAGGCGCTGTCGAACACCGGGGAGCTGTTTTTT.

In this sample, this clonotype turned up many times. The chain has TRBV6-1 and TRBJ2-7; 9 nucleotides line up with TRBD1. The germline gives CDR1 MNHNS, CDR2 SASEGT. This CDR3 is 12 amino acids long. With 8 bases clipped from V and 4 bases from J, the junction kept 3 bases outside the gene matches. The CDR3 DNA reads TGTGCCAGCTGGGGACAGGGTTACGAGCAGTACTTC. It codes for CASWGQGYEQYF.

V gene TRBV10-3 combines with J gene TRBJ2-1, with D tentatively TRBD2 (6 bases). V dropped 10 bases and J dropped 5 bases, with 21 bases sitting between them. The CDR3 extends over 15 amino acids. The V gene's germline CDR1 is ENHRY and CDR2 SYGVKD. CDR3 nucleotide sequence: TGTGCCACTCGACCGGGACTCAACACTCACAATGAGCAGTTCTTC. This codes for CATRPGLNTHNEQFF.

The chain couples TRBV7-2 to TRBJ1-3, with 8 bases identical to TRBD1. This CDR3 is built from 15 residues. CDR1 is SGHTA, CDR2 FQGNSA, per germline. V shed 5 bases and J 2 bases; nucleotides not matched to a gene: 5. The CDR3 nucleotides read TGTGCCAGCAGCCTGGGGACAGGCCCTGGAAACACCATATATTTT. Amino acids: CASSLGTGPGNTIYF.

This chain's CDR3 is CASSQDRGRTDTQYF. The DNA for the CDR3 is TGTGCCAGCAGTCAGGACAGGGGGCGGACAGATACGCAGTATTTT. The V and J genes are TRBV28 and TRBJ2-3; 11 nucleotides line up with TRBD1. This CDR3 contains 15 residues. CDR1 MDHEN and CDR2 SYDVKM come from the germline V gene. Trimming removed 5 bases from V and 3 bases from J; junction bases left unmatched: 4.

This clonotype occurred a few times. This chain connects TRBV19 to TRBJ2-7; D tentatively fits TRBD1 or TRBD2 (5 bases each). The CDR3 has 12 amino acids. The V gene lost 5 bases and the J gene lost 7 bases, with 12 bases spanning the gap. Germline CDR1 and CDR2: LNHDA and SQIVND (reference sequence). CDR3 region: CASSSGTIEQYF. The CDR3 nucleotides read TGTGCCAGTAGTTCCGGGACGATAGAGCAGTACTTC.

The table lists this clonotype with many counts. This CDR3 reads CASSLGGDLYEQYF. The CDR3 region has the DNA TGTGCCAGCAGCTTAGGAGGGGACCTCTACGAGCAGTACTTC. The chain employs TRBV13 and TRBJ2-7; D may be TRBD1 or TRBD2 (5 bases each). The CDR3 sequence is 14 residues long. Trimming took 0 bases from V and 3 from J, leaving 9 bases between them. The germline V gene has CDR1 PRHDT and CDR2 FYEKMQ (reference sequence).